This T cell receptor beta chain was sequenced during a study of shared clonotypes between healthy human individuals. Study-level background: Researchers drew samples from a couple of women and three men aged 18 to 49.

Deep was the level used in running the assay. Sequencing was performed on unsorted PBMC DNA using ten immunoSEQ deep assay plates. Clones were read by immunoSEQ multiplex PCR, and TCRdb kept only the in-frame ones, dropping some. The sample lists about 490,000 clones, 79% occurring once. This CDR3 is 13 amino acids long. V was trimmed by 5 bases and J by 5 bases, leaving 11 bases between them. Germline assignment: CDR1 SGHTA and CDR2 FQGNSA. This clone was recorded only once. The sequence came from a woman in her forties in good health. Some clones in this sample may be carry-over from other donors' samples. The rearrangement uses TRBV7-2 and TRBJ2-3, with D hard to call. The material sequenced was PBMCs. The CDR3 sequence: CASSPRPGDTQYF. In DNA, the CDR3 is TGTGCCAGCAGCCCGAGACCCGGAGATACGCAGTATTTT.